These T cell receptor beta chains were read from a single sample in a study of glioma-infiltrating T cells. A single record per CDR3 protein comes from TCRdb applying MiXCR to the multiplex PCR reads. The sample has approximately 400,000 distinct CDR3 sequences; roughly two fifths are singletons. Sequenced material: glioma tissue, nonneoplastic brain tissue, or PBMCs (not recorded which). These receptors were obtained from a human donor with low-grade glioma or glioblastoma, undergoing nonglioma brain surgery, or in good health (not recorded which). CDR3s include the opening cysteine and the closing phenylalanine or tryptophan. The order of the fields is J gene, clone size, D gene, V gene, CDR3 protein, CDR3 DNA. The D gene is left open where the match is weak. Only some rows state a clone size, as once, few, many or a class for expanded clones.

>TRBJ2-3|NA|NA|TRBV28
CASSLGPDTKYF
TGTGCCAGCAGTTTAGGACCGGATACGAAGTATTTT
>TRBJ2-5|NA|NA|TRBV7-2
CASSWWIQETQYF
TGTGCCAGCAGCTGGTGGATCCAAGAGACCCAGTACTTC
>TRBJ2-1|few|TRBD2|TRBV6-2/TRBV6-3
CAGSFTGTSDEQFF
TGTGCCGGCAGTTTTACCGGGACTAGCGATGAGCAGTTCTTC
>TRBJ2-7|few|TRBD1|TRBV15
CATSRDYPGQGLSEQYF
TGTGCCACCAGCAGAGATTACCCGGGACAGGGGTTGTCCGAGCAGTACTTC
>TRBJ1-3|few|NA|TRBV28
CASSLLSGNTIYF
TGTGCCAGCAGTTTACTCTCTGGAAACACCATATATTTT
>TRBJ2-7|many|NA|TRBV6-5
CASSYSGATYEQYF
TGTGCCAGCAGTTACTCAGGGGCCACCTACGAGCAGTACTTC
>TRBJ2-5|NA|NA|TRBV20-1
CSAEGGGQETQYF
TGCAGTGCTGAGGGCGGAGGACAAGAGACCCAGTACTTC
>TRBJ1-1|many|NA|TRBV6-1
CASRRDTEAFF
TGTGCCAGCAGGAGGGACACTGAAGCTTTCTTT
>TRBJ2-7|few|TRBD1|TRBV28
CAARTGFSYEQYF
TGTGCCGCGAGGACAGGTTTCTCCTACGAGCAGTACTTC
>TRBJ2-7|few|NA|TRBV19
CATQWTAGGYEQYF
TGTGCCACCCAATGGACAGCAGGGGGGTACGAGCAGTACTTC
>TRBJ2-7|NA|TRBD2|TRBV10-3
CAISLGLAEYKQYF
TGTGCCATCAGCCTTGGACTAGCAGAATACAAGCAGTACTTC
>TRBJ2-2|NA|NA|TRBV27
CATEDVNTGELFF
TGTGCCACGGAAGACGTTAATACCGGGGAGCTGTTTTTT
>TRBJ2-5|once|TRBD2|TRBV7-9
CASSLVWEGDKETQYF
TGTGCCAGCAGCTTAGTATGGGAGGGAGACAAAGAGACCCAGTACTTC
>TRBJ2-5|NA|TRBD2|TRBV28
CASSTLRGIGETQYF
TGTGCCAGCAGCACGCTGCGGGGGATAGGAGAGACCCAGTACTTC
>TRBJ2-7|few|NA|TRBV4-2
CASSQPLEGARTEQYF
TGTGCCAGCAGCCAACCCCTGGAGGGGGCGCGTACCGAGCAGTACTTC
>TRBJ1-3|few|TRBD1|TRBV28
CASSLFQGEEDTIYF
TGTGCCAGCAGTTTATTTCAGGGGGAGGAAGACACCATATATTTT
>TRBJ2-3|few|NA|TRBV7-3
CASSLTDADTQYF
TGTGCCAGCAGCTTAACGGACGCGGATACGCAGTATTTT
>TRBJ2-3|NA|NA|TRBV20-1
CSQAGQTSTDTQYF
TGCAGTCAGGCGGGACAGACTAGCACAGATACGCAGTATTTT
>TRBJ1-2|NA|TRBD1|TRBV12-3/TRBV12-4
CASSPGQGLYYGYTF
TGTGCCAGCAGCCCCGGACAGGGATTGTATTATGGCTACACCTTC
>TRBJ2-1|many|TRBD2|TRBV20-1
CSSFRSGSNEQFF
TGCAGTTCCTTTCGTAGCGGGAGCAATGAGCAGTTCTTC
>TRBJ2-1|NA|TRBD2|TRBV3-1
CASSRTGTSGVSSYNEQFF
TGTGCCAGCAGCCGCACCGGGACTAGCGGGGTCAGCTCCTACAATGAGCAGTTCTTC
>TRBJ1-1|many|NA|TRBV6-1
CASSEKVTVTEAFF
TGTGCCAGCAGTGAAAAGGTGACAGTTACTGAAGCTTTCTTT
>TRBJ1-2|few|NA|TRBV12-5
CASGSALGGLTNYGYTF
TGTGCTAGTGGTTCGGCGTTGGGAGGGCTGACGAACTATGGCTACACCTTC
>TRBJ2-5|once|TRBD1|TRBV15
CATSGPTGGHETQYF
TGTGCCACCAGCGGACCAACAGGGGGCCACGAGACCCAGTACTTC
>TRBJ1-6|NA|NA|TRBV6-2/TRBV6-3
CASSSGPGGSTLHF
TGTGCCAGCAGCTCGGGACCCGGCGGCTCAACCCTCCACTTT
>TRBJ1-2|NA|NA|TRBV7-9
CASTWEVYGYTF
TGTGCCAGCACCTGGGAGGTGTATGGCTACACCTTC
>TRBJ2-1|NA|NA|TRBV27
CASSLVGFGGVGNEQFF
TGTGCCAGCAGTTTAGTTGGTTTCGGGGGAGTGGGCAATGAGCAGTTCTTC
>TRBJ2-7|NA|TRBD2|TRBV7-3
CASSQAWTSRSYEQYF
TGCGCCAGCAGCCAAGCCTGGACTAGCAGATCCTACGAGCAGTACTTC
>TRBJ2-2|many|TRBD2|TRBV27
CASSFIGLAEAGELFF
TGTGCCAGCAGTTTCATCGGACTAGCGGAGGCCGGGGAGCTGTTTTTT
>TRBJ1-1|few|NA|TRBV19
CASSHSRTGRTEAFF
TGTGCCAGTAGTCACAGTCGGACGGGGCGGACTGAAGCTTTCTTT
>TRBJ2-3|NA|TRBD2|TRBV7-9
CASSSTAGAGDTQYF
TGTGCCAGCAGCTCCACAGCGGGAGCTGGAGATACGCAGTATTTT
>TRBJ2-3|many|NA|TRBV27
CASSLEGLFMDTQYF
TGTGCCAGCAGTTTGGAGGGCCTCTTTATGGATACGCAGTATTTT
>TRBJ1-4|NA|NA|TRBV30
CAWSRTERNEKLFF
TGTGCCTGGAGCCGGACAGAACGTAATGAAAAACTGTTTTTT
>TRBJ2-7|few|NA|TRBV7-9
CASSSPMGTPLSYEQYF
TGTGCCAGCAGCTCGCCCATGGGGACGCCTCTCTCCTACGAGCAGTACTTC
>TRBJ2-7|many|TRBD2|TRBV28
CASSADTGTSAYEQYF
TGTGCCAGCAGTGCAGATACCGGGACTAGCGCGTACGAGCAGTACTTC
>TRBJ1-1|many|NA|TRBV20-1
CSATVLFRGYTEAFF
TGCAGTGCTACAGTATTATTCAGGGGATACACTGAAGCTTTCTTT
>TRBJ1-1|many|NA|TRBV25-1
CASSELDTEAFF
TGTGCCAGCAGTGAACTGGACACTGAAGCTTTCTTT
>TRBJ2-7|NA|NA|TRBV6-6
CASSYGGREYPYEQYF
TGTGCCAGCAGTTACGGTGGCAGGGAGTACCCTTACGAGCAGTACTTC
>TRBJ2-7|NA|TRBD2|TRBV6-2/TRBV6-3
CASSLFQAGGTAYEQYF
TGTGCCAGCAGCCTATTCCAAGCGGGAGGTACAGCCTACGAGCAGTACTTC
>TRBJ2-7|many|TRBD1|TRBV28
CASSIIVTGDHEQYF
TGTGCCAGCAGCATCATTGTGACAGGGGATCACGAGCAGTACTTC
>TRBJ2-5|NA|NA|TRBV12-5
CASGFVERETQYF
TGTGCTAGTGGTTTTGTAGAAAGAGAGACCCAGTACTTC
>TRBJ1-1|NA|NA|TRBV7-6
CASSHRGMNTEAFF
TGTGCCAGCAGCCATAGGGGTATGAACACTGAAGCTTTCTTT
>TRBJ1-4|NA|NA|TRBV7-3
CASSPGRTNEKPFF
TGTGCCAGCAGCCCGGGGAGGACTAATGAAAAACCGTTTTTT